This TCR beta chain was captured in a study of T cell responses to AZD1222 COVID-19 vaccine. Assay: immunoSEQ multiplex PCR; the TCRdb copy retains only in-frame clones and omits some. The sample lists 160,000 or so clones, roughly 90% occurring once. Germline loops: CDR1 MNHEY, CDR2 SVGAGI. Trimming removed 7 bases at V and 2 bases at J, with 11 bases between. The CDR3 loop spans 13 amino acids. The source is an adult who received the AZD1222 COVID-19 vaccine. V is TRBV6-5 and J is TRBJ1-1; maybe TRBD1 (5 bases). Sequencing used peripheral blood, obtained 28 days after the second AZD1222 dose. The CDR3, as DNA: TGTGCCAGCACCTCGGGGGTTAACACTGAAGCTTTCTTT. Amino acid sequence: CASTSGVNTEAFF.